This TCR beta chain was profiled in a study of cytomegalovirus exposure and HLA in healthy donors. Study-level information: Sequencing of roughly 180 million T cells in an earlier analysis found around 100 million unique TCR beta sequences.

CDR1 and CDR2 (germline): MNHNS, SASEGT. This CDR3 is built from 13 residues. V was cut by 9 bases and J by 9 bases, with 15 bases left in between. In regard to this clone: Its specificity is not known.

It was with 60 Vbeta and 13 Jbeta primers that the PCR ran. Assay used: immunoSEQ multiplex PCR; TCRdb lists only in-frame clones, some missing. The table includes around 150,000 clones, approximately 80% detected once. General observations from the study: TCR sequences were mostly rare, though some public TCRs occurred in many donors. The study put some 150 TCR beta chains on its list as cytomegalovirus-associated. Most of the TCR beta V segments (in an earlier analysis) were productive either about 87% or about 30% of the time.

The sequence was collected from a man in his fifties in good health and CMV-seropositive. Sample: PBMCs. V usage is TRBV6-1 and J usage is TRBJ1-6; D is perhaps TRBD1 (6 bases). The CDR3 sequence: CASDGGGGSPLHF. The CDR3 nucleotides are TGTGCCAGTGATGGGGGGGGCGGTTCACCCCTCCACTTT.